These T cell receptor beta chains were read from a single sample in a study of CD8 T cells in ankylosing spondylitis. TCRdb reprocessed the 5' RACE reads with MiXCR, giving one entry per CDR3 protein. The top ten clones hold over 10% of a sample with approximately 350,000 distinct CDR3 sequences, approximately 20% of them seen once. Sample: blood, either unsorted or a sorted T cell fraction (not recorded which). Receptors were obtained from a male donor with ankylosing spondylitis or in good health (not recorded which). CDR3s include the opening cysteine and the closing phenylalanine or tryptophan. The D gene is left open where the match is weak. Size values are once, few and many counts, or a class for expanded clones, and some rows have none.

DNA: TGTGCCAGCAGTTCGGACCTGGGGGATGAGCAGTTCTTC
CDR3: CASSSDLGDEQFF
V: TRBV12-3/TRBV12-4
D: -
size: -
J: TRBJ2-1

DNA: TGCGCCAGCAGTGCGGCTAGCGGGGACTATGAGCAGTTCTTC
CDR3: CASSAASGDYEQFF
V: TRBV5-1
D: TRBD2
size: -
J: TRBJ2-1

DNA: TGTGCCAGCGCAGGGGTTTCTGGAAACACCATATATTTT
CDR3: CASAGVSGNTIYF
V: TRBV25-1
D: -
size: few
J: TRBJ1-3

DNA: TGTGCCAGCAGTTTCGCCCTATTCACCGGGGAGCTGTTTTTT
CDR3: CASSFALFTGELFF
V: TRBV12-3/TRBV12-4
D: -
size: -
J: TRBJ2-2

DNA: TGCAGTGCTAAAAGCCCCGGAGCGGACACAGATACGCAGTATTTT
CDR3: CSAKSPGADTDTQYF
V: TRBV20-1
D: -
size: -
J: TRBJ2-3

DNA: TGCGCCAGCAGCCTATATGGACAGGCCCGAACGGCCGAGCAGTACTTC
CDR3: CASSLYGQARTAEQYF
V: TRBV4-1
D: TRBD1
size: few
J: TRBJ2-7

DNA: TGTGCCAGCAGTGAACGAGGGGTATCCTACGAGCAGTACTTC
CDR3: CASSERGVSYEQYF
V: TRBV6-1
D: -
size: few
J: TRBJ2-7

DNA: TGTGCCAGCAGTACGGGAAGGTACAATGAGCAGTTCTTC
CDR3: CASSTGRYNEQFF
V: TRBV12-3/TRBV12-4
D: -
size: few
J: TRBJ2-1

DNA: TGCGCCAGCAGCCAAGGCCCTAGCGGGGCCTACGAGCAGTACTTC
CDR3: CASSQGPSGAYEQYF
V: TRBV4-1
D: TRBD2
size: -
J: TRBJ2-7

DNA: TGTGCCAGCAGTGCAAGGGCGGGGGCCTACAATGAGCAGTTCTTC
CDR3: CASSARAGAYNEQFF
V: TRBV2
D: TRBD2
size: -
J: TRBJ2-1

DNA: TGCAGCGTAGGGACAGGTCTACGGTTCCACGAGCAGTACTTC
CDR3: CSVGTGLRFHEQYF
V: TRBV29-1
D: TRBD1
size: -
J: TRBJ2-7